Presented here are 8 T cell receptor beta chains from one specimen sequenced in a study of blood T cell repertoires in COVID-19. Sequencing used immunoSEQ multiplex PCR; TCRdb keeps in-frame clones, though not all of them. This table has roughly 99,000 clones, 90% to 95% appearing once. The sequenced material came from peripheral blood. These receptor sequences come from a woman aged 25 to 45 with acute or convalescent COVID-19.

This clone has a single count. The V and J genes are TRBV5-6 and TRBJ2-2, with a weak D call TRBD2 (5 bases). The V gene lost 4 bases and the J gene lost 3 bases, with 10 bases spanning the gap. Looked up from germline, CDR1 is SGHDT and CDR2 is YYEEEE. This CDR3 region has 14 residues. The CDR3 reads CASSPGLHTGELFF. CDR3 nucleotides: TGTGCCAGCAGCCCCGGACTCCACACCGGGGAGCTGTTTTTT.

V and J are TRBV6-2 or TRBV6-3 and TRBJ2-5; 11 positions agree with TRBD2. V lost 6 bases, J lost 1 base, and 4 bases stayed unmatched. Per germline, CDR1 MNHEY and CDR2 SVGEGT. This CDR3 contains 15 residues. The CDR3 reads CASSPTSGGQETQYF. In DNA, the CDR3 is TGTGCCAGCAGCCCTACTAGCGGGGGCCAAGAGACCCAGTACTTC.

In the case of this clone: The conserved final phenylalanine or tryptophan is absent from the CDR3, which likely points to a read error. The DNA is left out, because the CDR3 cannot be placed on it with certainty; the CDR3 is given as TCRdb lists it. The chain employs TRBV4-3 and TRBJ2-7; the tabulated D call, TRBD2, remains unverified against the DNA. The germline CDR1 and CDR2 sequences are LGHNA and YSLEER. The CDR3 comprises 10 residues, both ends counted. The CDR3 sequence: CASSRPAGTI.

This rearrangement joins TRBV5-1 to TRBJ2-5; D remains unclear. V was cut by 3 bases and J by 1 base, with 16 bases left in between. There are 16 residues in the CDR3. CDR1 and CDR2 from the germline V gene are SGHRS and YFSETQ. CDR3 amino acids: CASSSGIDVTQETQYF. CDR3 coding DNA: TGCGCCAGCAGCTCAGGAATCGACGTAACCCAAGAGACCCAGTACTTC.

The genes are TRBV18 and TRBJ1-3; D might be TRBD1 (5 bases). This CDR3 has 12 residues. V was clipped by 10 bases and J by 0 bases, with 7 bases between them. Germline V gives CDR1 KGHSH, CDR2 LQKENI. This CDR3 is CAIDSSGNTIYF. The DNA of the CDR3 is TGTGCCATCGACAGCTCTGGAAACACCATATATTTT.

The chain joins TRBV29-1 to TRBJ2-7; 7 nucleotides match TRBD1. This CDR3 contains 13 residues. J gave up 2 bases and V 7 bases, and 8 bases lay outside the gene matches. Germline V gene data show CDR1 as SQVTM and CDR2 as ANQGSEA. CDR3 sequence: CSATGTVAYEQYF. The CDR3 DNA reads TGCAGCGCAACCGGGACAGTAGCCTACGAGCAGTACTTC.

This chain joins TRBV4-2 and TRBJ2-1; 13 nucleotides align to TRBD2. The germline gives CDR1 LGHNA, CDR2 YNFKEQ. This CDR3 comprises 15 residues. Germline trimming cut 8 bases from V and 5 bases from J; bases unmatched to any gene: 6. The CDR3 sequence is CASGLTSGRNNEQFF. The DNA of the CDR3 is TGTGCCAGCGGACTGACTAGCGGGAGGAACAATGAGCAGTTCTTC.

The chain employs TRBV13 and TRBJ1-4; TRBD1 matches 9 bases. The length of the CDR3 is 15 residues. V trimming: 5 bases; J trimming: 6 bases; junction bases outside the gene matches: 7. Germline V gene data show CDR1 as PRHDT and CDR2 as FYEKMQ (reference sequence). The CDR3 bases are TGTGCCAGCAGCGTCAACAGGGGGCGCGATGAAAAACTGTTTTTT. Translation gives CASSVNRGRDEKLFF.